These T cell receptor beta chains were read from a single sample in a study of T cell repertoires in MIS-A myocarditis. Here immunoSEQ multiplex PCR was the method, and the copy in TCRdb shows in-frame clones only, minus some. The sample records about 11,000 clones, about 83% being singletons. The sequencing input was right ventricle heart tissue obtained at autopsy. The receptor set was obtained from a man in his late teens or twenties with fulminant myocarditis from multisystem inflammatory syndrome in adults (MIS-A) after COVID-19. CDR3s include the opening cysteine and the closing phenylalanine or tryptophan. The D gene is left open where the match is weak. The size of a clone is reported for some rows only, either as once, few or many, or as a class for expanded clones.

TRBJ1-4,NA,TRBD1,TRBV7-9,CASSLVKGGGEKLFF,TGTGCCAGCAGCTTAGTTAAAGGGGGCGGTGAAAAACTGTTTTTT
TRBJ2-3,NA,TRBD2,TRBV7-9,CASRYSGSSSDTQYF,TGTGCCAGCAGGTATAGCGGGAGTAGTTCAGATACGCAGTATTTT
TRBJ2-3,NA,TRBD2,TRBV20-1,CSASLTSGGVTDTQYF,TGCAGTGCTAGTTTGACTAGCGGGGGGGTCACAGATACGCAGTATTTT
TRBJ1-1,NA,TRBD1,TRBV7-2,CASSWGQGGARTEAFF,TGTGCCAGCAGCTGGGGACAGGGAGGGGCGCGGACTGAAGCTTTCTTT
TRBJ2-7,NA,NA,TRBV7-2,CASSLEKGTGKKYF,TGTGCCAGCAGCTTAGAAAAGGGGACGGGAAAAAAGTACTTC
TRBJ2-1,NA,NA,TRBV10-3,CAIKNRPEPDNEQFF,TGTGCCATCAAGAACAGGCCAGAACCGGACAATGAGCAGTTCTTC
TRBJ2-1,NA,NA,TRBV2,CASSEGPGLNQYNEQFF,TGTGCCAGCAGTGAAGGTCCAGGACTCAACCAATACAATGAGCAGTTCTTC
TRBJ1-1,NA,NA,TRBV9,CASSVVYGGTEAFF,TGTGCCAGCAGCGTAGTGTATGGAGGAACTGAAGCTTTCTTT
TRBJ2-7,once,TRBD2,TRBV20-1,CSASQAGVDEQYF,TGCAGTGCTAGTCAAGCGGGAGTTGACGAGCAGTACTTC
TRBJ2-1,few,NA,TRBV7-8,CASRSSRAPTGEQFF,TGTGCCAGCAGGTCTTCGCGGGCCCCTACAGGTGAGCAGTTCTTC
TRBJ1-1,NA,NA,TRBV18,CASSPTLNTEAFF,TGTGCCAGCTCACCCACCTTGAACACTGAAGCTTTCTTT
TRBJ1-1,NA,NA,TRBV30,CARTRAQGRSEAFF,TGTGCCAGGACTAGGGCCCAGGGCCGAAGTGAAGCTTTCTTT
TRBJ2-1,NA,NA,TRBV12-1,CASSSPGDRLRSSTYNEQFF,TGTGCCAGCAGCTCTCCTGGGGACAGGCTACGGTCTAGTACCTACAATGAGCAGTTCTTC
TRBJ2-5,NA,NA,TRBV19,CASSIVPGQETQYF,TGTGCCAGTAGTATTGTGCCGGGTCAAGAGACCCAGTACTTC
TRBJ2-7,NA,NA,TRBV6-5,CASSYAKQSSYEQYF,TGTGCCAGCAGTTACGCTAAACAGAGCTCCTACGAGCAGTACTTC
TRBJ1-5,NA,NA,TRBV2,CASLRGLSNQPQHF,TGTGCCAGCTTAAGGGGCCTAAGCAATCAGCCCCAGCATTTT
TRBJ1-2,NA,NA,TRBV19,CASSPGFGSMGYGYTF,TGTGCCAGTAGTCCGGGGTTTGGATCGATGGGATACGGCTACACCTTC
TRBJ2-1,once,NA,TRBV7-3,CASSYRGGYNEQFF,TGTGCCAGCAGCTACAGGGGAGGCTACAATGAGCAGTTCTTC